Presented here are 17 T cell receptor beta chains from one specimen sequenced in a study of T cell responses to AZD1222 COVID-19 vaccine. Libraries were prepared by immunoSEQ multiplex PCR; TCRdb keeps only in-frame clonotypes and omits some of them. The sample carries about 150,000 clones, around 84% recorded once. Sequenced here: peripheral blood, sampled on day 0 of AZD1222 vaccination. These receptors came from an adult in good health.

The sample holds a few counts of this clone. The chain is built from TRBV30 and TRBJ1-1, with 8 bases fitting TRBD1. The J segment lost 1 base and the V segment lost 2 bases, leaving 15 bases of the junction unmatched. CDR3 length equals 18 residues. Germline lookup yields CDR1 GTSNPN and CDR2 SVGIG (reference sequence). The CDR3 loop is CAWSFRGPKNLWNTEAFF. CDR3 DNA: TGTGCCTGGAGTTTCAGGGGGCCCAAAAACCTGTGGAACACTGAAGCTTTCTTT. Looking up the rest from reference TRBV30 and TRBJ1-1 gives the full variable domain: SQTIHQWPATLVQPVGSPLSLECTVEGTSNPNLYWYRQAAGRGLQLLFYSVGIGQISSEVPQNLSASRPQDRQFILSSKKLLLSDSGFYLCAWSFRGPKNLWNTEAFFGQGTRLTVV.

The table lists this clone with a count of one. The rearrangement joins TRBV5-8 to TRBJ1-2, with unresolved D. The length of the CDR3 is 16 residues. Trimming removed 5 bases at V and 6 bases at J, with 23 bases between. Germline CDR1 reads SGHTS; CDR2 reads YDEGEE. In nucleotides, the CDR3 is TGTGCCAGCAGTTTGAACGACGGATCCAACGGAGATGGCTACACCTTC. Translating it yields CASSLNDGSNGDGYTF.

The gene calls are TRBV5-4 and TRBJ2-7; 15 nucleotides agree with TRBD2. The CDR3 totals 18 residues. Unmatched junction bases numbered 8, after V lost 4 bases and J lost 0 bases. Per the germline V gene, CDR1 is SGHNT and CDR2 is YYREEE (reference sequence). The CDR3 DNA sequence: TGTGCCAGCAGCCCACCGGGACTAGCGGGGGGCCTCTCCTACGAGCAGTACTTC. It yields the protein CASSPPGLAGGLSYEQYF.

The V gene is TRBV9, the J gene TRBJ1-2, with D uncertain. From germline, CDR1 is SGDLS and CDR2 YYNGEE. The CDR3 covers 14 residues. V was trimmed by 0 bases and J by 4 bases, leaving 10 bases between them. This CDR3 reads CASSVEIGSYGYTF. In nucleotides, the CDR3 is TGTGCCAGCAGCGTAGAGATAGGGTCCTATGGCTACACCTTC.

This chain links TRBV7-3 with TRBJ2-2, with a tentative D call TRBD2 (6 bases). This CDR3 comprises 15 residues. The V end was cut by 5 bases, the J end by 0 bases, with 10 bases between. The germline CDR1 and CDR2 sequences are SGHTA and FQGTGA. The DNA of the CDR3 is TGTGCCAGCAGCCAACCGGGGGCGAACACCGGGGAGCTGTTTTTT. It specifies CASSQPGANTGELFF.

The CDR3 bases are TGTGCCAGCCGCGCGGACTACAATGAGCAGTTCTTC. Translation: CASRADYNEQFF. The rearrangement links TRBV2 to TRBJ2-1; D is unresolved. In germline, CDR1 is SNHLY, CDR2 FYNNEI. The V end lost 8 bases, the J end lost 3 bases, and 8 bases lay between the germline ends. There are 12 residues in the CDR3. The full variable domain, rest sourced from reference TRBV2 and TRBJ2-1, is EPEVTQTPSHQVTQMGQEVILRCVPISNHLYFYWYRQILGQKVEFLVSFYNNEISEKSEIFDDQFSVERPDGSNFTLKIRSTKLEDSAMYFCASRADYNEQFFGPGTRLTVL.

The chain links TRBV27 to TRBJ1-2; 7 bases match TRBD1. The V gene end was trimmed by 8 bases and the J gene end by 8 bases; junction bases not matched to a gene: 14. Germline values: CDR1 MNHEY, CDR2 SMNVEV (reference sequence). The CDR3 loop spans 14 amino acids. DNA of the CDR3: TGTGCCAGCGGCCACAGGGGAAGGGAGGGAGGCTACACCTTC. Protein product: CASGHRGREGGYTF.

The V gene is TRBV28, the J gene TRBJ1-4; D gene ambiguous. The CDR3 covers 14 residues. Trimming took off 4 bases at V and 8 bases at J, with 14 bases between the two ends. Germline CDR1 MDHEN, CDR2 SYDVKM. In DNA, the CDR3 is TGTGCCAGCAGTTCCCCATTAGGGTCCGAAAAACTGTTTTTT. Translation: CASSSPLGSEKLFF.

J is TRBJ2-2 and V is TRBV7-9; 7 bases agree with TRBD1. Germline CDR1 and CDR2: SEHNR and FQNEAQ (reference sequence). The V gene end was trimmed by 5 bases and the J gene end by 3 bases; junction bases not matched to a gene: 6. The length of the CDR3 is 15 residues. The CDR3 DNA sequence: TGTGCCAGCAGCGGAACAGGGGTTCACACCGGGGAGCTGTTTTTT. Its translation: CASSGTGVHTGELFF.

The rearrangement joins TRBV28 to TRBJ1-4; 10 nucleotides match TRBD1. J lost 8 bases, V lost 4 bases, and 13 bases had no gene match. CDR3 length equals 17 residues. From germline, CDR1 is MDHEN and CDR2 SYDVKM. CDR3 sequence reads: CASSSGDETGGGEKLFF. The CDR3 DNA is TGTGCCAGCAGTTCAGGGGATGAGACAGGGGGCGGAGAAAAACTGTTTTTT.

The rearrangement uses TRBV4-1 and TRBJ1-5; 7 bases align to TRBD1. V gave up 0 bases and J gave up 5 bases; unmatched junction bases: 4. The germline V gene encodes CDR1 MGHRA and CDR2 YSYEKL. This CDR3 spans 15 amino acids. CDR3 DNA: TGCGCCAGCAGCCAAGATATGACAGGGTATCAGCCCCAGCATTTT. Translating it yields CASSQDMTGYQPQHF.

In this sample, this clone turned up a few times. The J gene is TRBJ2-1, the V gene TRBV28, with D unresolved. The CDR3 contains 14 residues. The germline CDR1 and CDR2 sequences are MDHEN and SYDVKM. The ends were cut back, 5 bases at V and 4 bases at J, with 12 bases in the middle. In DNA, the CDR3 is TGTGCCAGCAGTAAAGGGATAGGATACAATGAGCAGTTCTTC. Translated, it gives CASSKGIGYNEQFF.

The gene calls are TRBV30 and TRBJ1-5, with unresolved D. This CDR3 has 15 residues. Trimming took 2 bases from V and 0 from J, leaving 11 bases between them. Germline CDR1 reads GTSNPN; CDR2 reads SVGIG (reference sequence). The CDR3 DNA sequence: TGTGCCTGGAGTCCCGCGTTCGATAGCAATCAGCCCCAGCATTTT. Residues: CAWSPAFDSNQPQHF.

By share of the sample, this clone is medium-sized (0.01 to 0.1%). The chain is built from TRBV14 and TRBJ1-5; the D is unclear. Looked up from germline, CDR1 is SGHDN and CDR2 is FVKESK. V lost 10 bases, J lost 6 bases, and 7 bases lay in between. This CDR3 contains 10 residues. CDR3 DNA: TGTGCCACCGTTACTCAGCCCCAGCATTTT. As protein: CATVTQPQHF.

V gene TRBV28 combines with J gene TRBJ2-7; 12 bases fit TRBD2. Germline CDR1 reads MDHEN; CDR2 reads SYDVKM. This CDR3 spans 15 amino acids. V lost 3 bases to trimming and J lost 6 bases; unmatched junction nucleotides: 6. The CDR3 sequence is CASSLSSGGAFEQYF. CDR3 coding DNA: TGTGCCAGCAGTTTGTCTAGCGGGGGGGCGTTCGAGCAGTACTTC.

This clone was recorded once. This CDR3 reads CASRTTHDLVGYTF. CDR3 DNA: TGTGCCAGCAGAACGACACACGACCTGGTGGGCTACACCTTC. This chain links TRBV27 with TRBJ1-2; D ambiguous. The CDR3 extends over 14 amino acids. V lost 6 bases and J 8 bases, leaving 19 bases between the germline ends. Germline CDR1 and CDR2: MNHEY and SMNVEV (reference sequence).

This chain connects TRBV2 to TRBJ2-5; no clear D gene. V was shortened by 4 bases and J by 1 base, with 10 bases between the two germline ends. The CDR3 extends over 14 amino acids. Germline lookup yields CDR1 SNHLY and CDR2 FYNNEI. CDR3 sequence (DNA): TGTGCCAGCAGTGGGAAAATCTTCCAAGAGACCCAGTACTTC. Its protein is CASSGKIFQETQYF.